The clone carrying this T cell receptor (beta chain) was observed a handful of times. Its target is unknown. Preparation of the TCRbeta library involved a method that used unique molecular identifiers. TCRdb re-derived calls from the PCR reads in MiXCR, one entry per CDR3 protein. Seen here are 500,000 to 750,000 distinct CDR3 sequences, around 13% observed once, and the top ten hold approximately 2%. This entry comes from a study of T-cell reconstitution after alpha-beta-depleted transplantation in children. Study conclusions and caveats: There were some patients whose high TCRbeta diversity at day 60 came from surviving recipient T cells and thymic progenitors. There were reportedly several hundred expanded graft clones from which alpha-beta T cells came about two months after transplant. At the one-year point after transplant, T-cell counts and TCRbeta diversity were found to come mostly from T cells that had been newly produced.

The CDR3 covers 13 residues. The V gene's germline CDR1 is SQVTM and CDR2 ANQGSEA. The V gene end was trimmed by 6 bases and the J gene end by 5 bases; junction bases not matched to a gene: 7. The source was PBMCs, mostly from graft donor cells, collected 360 days after TCRalphabeta/CD19-depleted stem cell transplant. This clonotype was sampled from a male patient aged 10 to 17 who had a stem cell transplant for acute myeloid leukemia, so the T cells may come from the graft donor. This chain joins TRBV29-1 and TRBJ2-7; 10 nucleotides align to TRBD1. CDR3 bases: TGCAGCGTCGTCCGGGGACAGGGGAACGAGCAGTACTTC. Its protein is CSVVRGQGNEQYF.